This paragraph covers one T cell receptor beta chain sequence. Original data processing: It was from reference gene primer amplification that nucleated cell counts were estimated. Profiled with immunoSEQ multiplex PCR; TCRdb holds only in-frame clones, not every one. V and J calls and clone size follow that table, whereas D and trimming were derived from the DNA. Found here are hundreds of thousands of clones, 88% of them singletons; the top ten hold around 2%. The sample comes from a study of blood T cell repertoires in COVID-19. Background on the study: Among Cohort 3 donors, those recovered had two negative PCRs, clearance, or symptom resolution. Sources were T cells, B-cell-depleted T cells, or PBMCs; the material itself was cDNA or gDNA.

V lost 7 bases and J lost 0; bases outside the gene matches: 4. The CDR3 contains 14 residues. Germline values: CDR1 LNHDA, CDR2 SQIVND (reference sequence). The receptor's source is a woman aged 60-75 years in a cohort exposed to, infected with or recovered from COVID-19 (not recorded which). The sequenced material came from PBMCs or T cells enriched from blood (not recorded which). The V gene is TRBV19, the J gene TRBJ2-3; 7 nucleotides agree with TRBD2. CDR3 protein: CASKDSGSTDTQYF. CDR3 DNA sequence: TGTGCCAGTAAGGATAGCGGGAGCACAGATACGCAGTATTTT.